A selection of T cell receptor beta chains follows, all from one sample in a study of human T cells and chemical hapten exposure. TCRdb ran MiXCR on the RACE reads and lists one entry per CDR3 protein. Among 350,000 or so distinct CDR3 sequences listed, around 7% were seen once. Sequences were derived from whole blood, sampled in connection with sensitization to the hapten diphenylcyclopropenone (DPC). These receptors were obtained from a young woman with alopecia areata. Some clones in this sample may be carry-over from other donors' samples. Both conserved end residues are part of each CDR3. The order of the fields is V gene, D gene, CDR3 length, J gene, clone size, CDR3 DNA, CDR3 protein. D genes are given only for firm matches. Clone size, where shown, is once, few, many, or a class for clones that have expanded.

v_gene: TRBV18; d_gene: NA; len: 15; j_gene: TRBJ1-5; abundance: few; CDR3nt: TGTGCCAGCTCACCACCGGATCCCTCCGACCAGCCCCAGCATTTT; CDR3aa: CASSPPDPSDQPQHF
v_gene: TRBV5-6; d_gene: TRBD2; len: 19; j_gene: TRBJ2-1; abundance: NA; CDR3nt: TGTGCCAGCAGCTTGGAAGTGACTAGCGGTTCGAGCTCCTACAATGAGCAGTTCTTC; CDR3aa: CASSLEVTSGSSSYNEQFF
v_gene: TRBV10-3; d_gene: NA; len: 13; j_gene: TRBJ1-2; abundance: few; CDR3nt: TGTGCCATCACCGAAGACAGCGGAGGCGGCTACACCTTC; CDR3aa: CAITEDSGGGYTF
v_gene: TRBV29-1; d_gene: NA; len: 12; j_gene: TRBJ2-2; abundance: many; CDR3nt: TGCAGCGTCCTGGACCCGACCGGGGAGCTGTTTTTT; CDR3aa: CSVLDPTGELFF
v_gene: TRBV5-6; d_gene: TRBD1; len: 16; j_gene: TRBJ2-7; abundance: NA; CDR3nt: TGTGCCAGCAGCCGGGGACAGGGACCCCTCTCCTACGAGCAGTACTTC; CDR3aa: CASSRGQGPLSYEQYF
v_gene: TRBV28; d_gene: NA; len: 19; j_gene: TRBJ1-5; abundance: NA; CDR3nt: TGTGCCAGCAGTTTATCGTCGGGGTTCCTTTCCTATAGCAATCAGCCCCAGCATTTT; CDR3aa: CASSLSSGFLSYSNQPQHF
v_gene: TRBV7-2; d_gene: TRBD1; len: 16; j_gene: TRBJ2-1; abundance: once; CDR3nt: TGTGCCAGCAGCTTAGGTGGGGACAGGGGGTTCAATGAGCAGTTCTTC; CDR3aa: CASSLGGDRGFNEQFF
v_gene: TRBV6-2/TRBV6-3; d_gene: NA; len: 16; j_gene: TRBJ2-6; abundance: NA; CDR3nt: TGTGCCAGCAGCTCAGGGTTTTTCTCTGGGGCCAACGTCCTGACTTTC; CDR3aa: CASSSGFFSGANVLTF
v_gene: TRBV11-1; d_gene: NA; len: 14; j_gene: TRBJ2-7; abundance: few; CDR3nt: TGTGCCAGCAGCTCTAGGGCCACCTCCTACGAGCAGTACTTC; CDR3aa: CASSSRATSYEQYF
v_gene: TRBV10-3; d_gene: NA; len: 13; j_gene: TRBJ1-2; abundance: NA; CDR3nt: TGTGCCATCAGTCGGGAAGGGGTCGATGGCTACACCTTC; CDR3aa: CAISREGVDGYTF
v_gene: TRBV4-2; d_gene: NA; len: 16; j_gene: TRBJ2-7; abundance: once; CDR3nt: TGTGCCAGCAGCCGGGATGAGGGGTCCCCCACCTACGAGCAGTACTTC; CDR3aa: CASSRDEGSPTYEQYF
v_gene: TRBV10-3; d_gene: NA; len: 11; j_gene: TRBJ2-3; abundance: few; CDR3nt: TGTGCCATCACCGATACAGATACGCAGTATTTT; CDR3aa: CAITDTDTQYF
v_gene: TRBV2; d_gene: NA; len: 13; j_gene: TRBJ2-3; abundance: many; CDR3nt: TGTGCCAGCAGTGTTTCCCCCGAAGATACGCAGTATTTT; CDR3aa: CASSVSPEDTQYF
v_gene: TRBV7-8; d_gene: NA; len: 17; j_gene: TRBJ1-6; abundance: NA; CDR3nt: TGTGCCAGCAGCTTCAGAAGAGGGATACTTAACGGTTCACCCCTCCACTTT; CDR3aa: CASSFRRGILNGSPLHF
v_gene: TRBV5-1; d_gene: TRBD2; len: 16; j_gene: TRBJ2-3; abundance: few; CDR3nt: TGCGCCAGCAGCCCGTCATTGGGCGGGAGGGCAGATACGCAGTATTTT; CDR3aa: CASSPSLGGRADTQYF
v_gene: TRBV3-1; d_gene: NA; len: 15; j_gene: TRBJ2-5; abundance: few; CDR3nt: TGTGCCAGCAGCCAAAATCACGAATCCTATGAGACCCAGTACTTC; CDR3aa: CASSQNHESYETQYF
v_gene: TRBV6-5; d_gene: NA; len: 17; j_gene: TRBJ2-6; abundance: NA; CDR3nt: TGTGCCAGCAGTTACTTCTCAGGGTATCCTGGGGCCAACGTCCTGACTTTC; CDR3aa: CASSYFSGYPGANVLTF
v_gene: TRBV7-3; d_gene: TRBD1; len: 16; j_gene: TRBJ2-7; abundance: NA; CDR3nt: TGTGCCAGCAGCCTAGGGGGACAGATTCCTTCCTACGAGCAGTACTTC; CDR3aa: CASSLGGQIPSYEQYF
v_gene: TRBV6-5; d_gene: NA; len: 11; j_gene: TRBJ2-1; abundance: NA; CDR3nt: TGTGCCAGCAGTTACATCGATGAGCAGTTCTTC; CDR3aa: CASSYIDEQFF
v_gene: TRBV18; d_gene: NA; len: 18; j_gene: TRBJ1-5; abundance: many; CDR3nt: TGTGCCAGCTCCGCTTACGCTTTGGGCACGGGGGGCAATCAGCCCCAGCATTTT; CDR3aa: CASSAYALGTGGNQPQHF
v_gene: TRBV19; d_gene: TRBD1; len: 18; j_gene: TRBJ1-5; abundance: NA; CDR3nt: TGTGCCAGTAGTATCGGCGGGGGGACAGGGTTTTGGAATCAGCCCCAGCATTTT; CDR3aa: CASSIGGGTGFWNQPQHF
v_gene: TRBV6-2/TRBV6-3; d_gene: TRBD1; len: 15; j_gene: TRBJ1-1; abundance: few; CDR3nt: TGTGCCAGCAGTTACAGACAGGGGGTGAGAACTGAAGCTTTCTTT; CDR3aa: CASSYRQGVRTEAFF
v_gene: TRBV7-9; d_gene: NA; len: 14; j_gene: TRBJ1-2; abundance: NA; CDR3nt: TGTGCCAGCAGCCCTAGCCCCGGGAACTATGGCTACACCTTC; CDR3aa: CASSPSPGNYGYTF
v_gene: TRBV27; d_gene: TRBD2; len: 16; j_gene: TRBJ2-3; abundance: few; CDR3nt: TGTGCCAGCGGGACTAGCGGGGGGGCTGTCGCAGATACGCAGTATTTT; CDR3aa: CASGTSGGAVADTQYF
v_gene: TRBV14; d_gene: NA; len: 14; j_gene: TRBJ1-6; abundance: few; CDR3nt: TGTGCCAGCAGCCAAGGGACAGTGAATTCACCCCTCCACTTT; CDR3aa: CASSQGTVNSPLHF
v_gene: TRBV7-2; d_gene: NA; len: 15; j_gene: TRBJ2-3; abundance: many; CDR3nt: TGTGCCAGCAGTTTGGACAGAGCGTTACGAGATACGCAGTATTTT; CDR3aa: CASSLDRALRDTQYF
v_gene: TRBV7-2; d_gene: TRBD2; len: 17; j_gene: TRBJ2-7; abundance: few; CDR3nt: TGTGCCAGCAGCCCCGCGGGGTTAGCGGGGGGATCTAGGGAGCAGTACTTC; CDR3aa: CASSPAGLAGGSREQYF
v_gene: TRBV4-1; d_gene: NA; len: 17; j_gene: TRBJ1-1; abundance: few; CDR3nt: TGCGCCAGCAGCCAAGGATTGGTCAAGGGGGAAGGTGCTGAAGCTTTCTTT; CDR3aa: CASSQGLVKGEGAEAFF
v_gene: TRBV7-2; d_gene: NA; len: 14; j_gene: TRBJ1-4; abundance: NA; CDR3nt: TGTGCCAGCAGCTTAGCCCCGGTAGGGGAAAAACTGTTTTTT; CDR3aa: CASSLAPVGEKLFF